One and the same sample provided the 20 T cell receptor beta chains below, sequenced in a study of blood T cell repertoires in COVID-19. Profiled with immunoSEQ multiplex PCR; TCRdb holds only in-frame clones, not every one. The data hold roughly 440,000 clones, with 88% observed a single time. Sequencing was carried out using peripheral blood. The receptors originated from a woman in her 50s with COVID-19, enrolled during active disease.

The chain has TRBV2 and TRBJ2-5; perhaps TRBD2 as D (6 bases). V was cut by 5 bases and J by 5 bases, with 12 bases left in between. This CDR3 is built from 13 residues. Germline CDR1 SNHLY, CDR2 FYNNEI. The CDR3 DNA sequence: TGTGCCAGCAGTAGGCTAGCGATGGAGACCCAGTACTTC. Translated: CASSRLAMETQYF.

The J gene is TRBJ2-1, the V gene TRBV6-2 or TRBV6-3; 7 nucleotides align to TRBD2. V lost 0 bases and J lost 3; bases outside the gene matches: 5. CDR3 length: 16 amino acids. Germline V CDR1 and CDR2: MNHEY, SVGEGT. This chain's CDR3 is CASSYSGRENYNEQFF. The CDR3 DNA sequence: TGTGCCAGCAGTTACTCTGGGCGGGAGAACTACAATGAGCAGTTCTTC.

J is TRBJ2-1 and V is TRBV5-6; a weak D match, TRBD2 (5 bases). This CDR3 contains 14 residues. Germline values: CDR1 SGHDT, CDR2 YYEEEE. Trimming took 4 bases from V and 6 from J, leaving 14 bases between them. This CDR3 is CASSHGVLFNEQFF. The CDR3 bases are TGTGCCAGCAGCCACGGGGTATTGTTCAATGAGCAGTTCTTC.

The chain links TRBV5-1 to TRBJ2-1; 9 positions agree with TRBD2. Trimming cost V 4 bases and J 5 bases; bases outside gene matches: 10. CDR3 length equals 16 residues. Germline assignment: CDR1 SGHRS and CDR2 YFSETQ. The CDR3 protein is CASSGGGLALNNEQFF. The DNA of the CDR3 is TGCGCCAGCAGCGGCGGGGGACTAGCCCTCAACAATGAGCAGTTCTTC.

CDR3 residues: CASRPGTGGSGYTF. The CDR3 DNA sequence: TGTGCCTCCCGGCCCGGGACAGGGGGGTCTGGCTACACCTTC. This chain joins TRBV10-3 and TRBJ1-2; 11 bases agree with TRBD1. J was trimmed by 7 bases and V by 11 bases; bases with no gene match: 12. Germline V gene lookup returns CDR1 ENHRY and CDR2 SYGVKD. The CDR3 contains 14 residues.

The chain recombines TRBV5-6 with TRBJ2-3; 8 bases map to TRBD2. This CDR3 has 17 residues. Germline V lookup: CDR1 SGHDT, CDR2 YYEEEE. Trimming at V came to 0 bases and at J to 2 bases, leaving 8 bases not matched to a gene. Here the CDR3 reads CASSLAVLAGLTDTQYF. CDR3 nucleotides: TGTGCCAGCAGCTTGGCAGTCCTAGCGGGCCTCACAGATACGCAGTATTTT.

The chain uses TRBV12-5 and TRBJ2-2; the D is unclear. Trimming stripped 6 bases from V and 3 bases from J, with 11 bases between. This CDR3 is built from 14 residues. CDR1 LGHNT and CDR2 FRNRAP come from the germline V gene. The CDR3 reads CASGARLHTGELFF. CDR3 in DNA: TGTGCTAGTGGGGCCAGACTGCACACCGGGGAGCTGTTTTTT.

This clone was seen a few times. The chain couples TRBV6-6 to TRBJ1-5, with D tentatively TRBD1 (5 bases). CDR1 is MNHNY, CDR2 SVGAGI, per germline (reference sequence). The ends were cut back, 7 bases at V and 7 bases at J, with 14 bases in the middle. The CDR3 contains 13 residues. CDR3 loop: CASTDGGGQPQHF. The DNA for the CDR3 is TGTGCCAGCACCGACGGGGGTGGGCAGCCCCAGCATTTT.

V and J are TRBV10-3 and TRBJ1-1, with a weak D call TRBD1 (5 bases). Germline V gene lookup returns CDR1 ENHRY and CDR2 SYGVKD. This CDR3 contains 13 residues. V was clipped by 4 bases and J by 1 base, with 7 bases between them. CDR3 residues: CAISGTGNTEAFF. As DNA, the CDR3 is TGTGCCATCAGTGGAACAGGGAACACTGAAGCTTTCTTT.

The chain couples TRBV6-1 to TRBJ1-2; possibly TRBD1 for D (5 bases). The length of the CDR3 is 14 residues. V lost 5 bases and J 7 bases, leaving 17 bases between the germline ends. Germline V gives CDR1 MNHNS, CDR2 SASEGT. The CDR3, as DNA: TGTGCCAGCAGTTTGGGATGGGGGGAGGGTGGCTACACCTTC. As protein: CASSLGWGEGGYTF.

J is TRBJ2-7 and V is TRBV2; D may be TRBD1 (6 bases). The CDR3 is 13 residues long. Germline CDR1 and CDR2: SNHLY and FYNNEI. V lost 10 bases and J lost 0, with 13 bases in between. CDR3 coding DNA: TGTGCCACCTCCGGGACAAACTCCTACGAGCAGTACTTC. Translation gives CATSGTNSYEQYF.

The J gene is TRBJ2-7, the V gene TRBV12-3 or TRBV12-4; 7 bases are a match to TRBD1. Trimming at V came to 3 bases and at J to 3 bases, leaving 2 bases not matched to a gene. The CDR3 totals 13 residues. The CDR3, as DNA: TGTGCCAGCAGTTTGGGACAGTACTACGAGCAGTACTTC. Protein sequence: CASSLGQYYEQYF.

The rearrangement joins TRBV5-4 to TRBJ2-1; 10 bases agree with TRBD2. Germline CDR1 is SGHNT and CDR2 is YYREEE (reference sequence). This CDR3 spans 16 amino acids. The V and J ends lost 4 bases and 3 bases, in that order; junction bases with no gene match: 7. CDR3 protein: CASSGDSGGRYNEQFF. The DNA for the CDR3 is TGTGCCAGCAGCGGCGATAGCGGGGGGCGCTACAATGAGCAGTTCTTC.

The sample holds one count of this clone. The chain recombines TRBV7-3 with TRBJ2-6; D unresolved. This CDR3 comprises 15 residues. The ends were cut back, 6 bases at V and 0 bases at J, with 9 bases in the middle. CDR1 is SGHTA and CDR2 is FQGTGA in the germline V gene. The CDR3 nucleotides read TGTGCCAGCAGATTGTCCGGCTCTGGGGCCAACGTCCTGACTTTC. Translating it yields CASRLSGSGANVLTF. The variable domain in full, completed from reference TRBV7-3 and TRBJ2-6, reads GAGVSQTPSNKVTEKGKYVELRCDPISGHTALYWYRQSLGQGPEFLIYFQGTGAADDSGLPNDRFFAVRPEGSVSTLKIQRTERGDSAVYLCASRLSGSGANVLTFGAGSRLTVL.

V usage is TRBV4-2 and J usage is TRBJ2-1, with TRBD2 identical over 16 bases. V dropped 4 bases and J dropped 7; count of bases not matched to a gene: 4. CDR1 is LGHNA and CDR2 is YNFKEQ in the germline V gene. CDR3 size: 16 residues. The CDR3 region has the DNA TGTGCCAGCAGCCCCGGGACTAGCGGGGGGGGGAATGAGCAGTTCTTC. Its protein product is CASSPGTSGGGNEQFF.

The gene calls are TRBV6-2 or TRBV6-3 and TRBJ1-1; a possible D gene is TRBD1 (5 bases). With 2 bases removed from V and 1 base from J, the gap between germline ends came to 14 bases. Germline V gene lookup returns CDR1 MNHEY and CDR2 SVGEGT. The CDR3 consists of 16 residues. The CDR3 reads CASSYGREGWNTEAFF. In nucleotides, the CDR3 is TGTGCCAGCAGTTACGGGAGGGAGGGGTGGAACACTGAAGCTTTCTTT.

This clone was observed a few times. The same CDR3 can be traced to other DNA sequences in this sample. The V gene is TRBV5-4, the J gene TRBJ1-1; D remains ambiguous. The CDR3 totals 14 residues. The V and J ends lost 3 bases and 0 bases respectively, with 9 bases between them. In germline, CDR1 is SGHNT, CDR2 YYREEE (reference sequence). The CDR3 DNA reads TGTGCCAGCAGCTCTCAGGCGATGAACACTGAAGCTTTCTTT. It yields the protein CASSSQAMNTEAFF.

This clone was detected once. CDR3 sequence (DNA): TGCGCCAGCAGCGGGGTGGGGCAGGGCCATCAGCCCCAGCATTTT. Protein sequence: CASSGVGQGHQPQHF. The chain recombines TRBV4-1 with TRBJ1-5, with D tentatively TRBD1 (5 bases). Germline V gives CDR1 MGHRA, CDR2 YSYEKL. The length of the CDR3 is 15 residues. The germline V and J ends were trimmed by 5 bases and 5 bases, with 16 bases remaining between them.

The chain employs TRBV24-1 and TRBJ2-7, with 9 bases lining up with TRBD1. Germline V gene data show CDR1 as KGHDR and CDR2 as SFDVKD. CDR3 length: 14 amino acids. Trimming cost V 8 bases and J 4 bases; bases outside gene matches: 8. CDR3 DNA sequence: TGTGCCACCATCCTACGAGACAGGGGGTACGAGCAGTACTTC. Its protein product is CATILRDRGYEQYF.

V is TRBV5-1 and J is TRBJ1-4, with D possibly matching TRBD1 (6 bases). There are 16 residues in the CDR3. Germline V gene lookup returns CDR1 SGHRS and CDR2 YFSETQ. Between the trimmed V and J ends, which lost 4 bases and 7 bases, there was a span of 20 bases. In DNA, the CDR3 is TGCGCCAGCAGCCGAAGTGTTGGGGGCGTGGGTGAAAAACTGTTTTTT. Translation: CASSRSVGGVGEKLFF.